The present T cell receptor (beta chain) was sequenced within a study of T-cell memory formation after mild COVID-19. Study conclusions and caveats: CD4+ contracting clones were found mainly in CM and EM, and CD8+ ones in EMRA. Some responding clones appeared in pre-infection memory, suggesting cross-reactive memory joined. Proof of SARS-CoV-2 specificity was absent for the second-wave clones that crested on day 37.

5'RACE primed from the constant segment yielded TCR alpha and TCR beta cDNA libraries bearing sample barcodes and UMIs. A single record per CDR3 protein comes from TCRdb applying MiXCR to the 5' RACE reads. The sample contains about 430,000 distinct CDR3 sequences, approximately 25% of which appear only once. Trimming cost V 4 bases and J 2 bases, with 15 bases left between them. This CDR3 has 15 amino acids. Germline V gene data show CDR1 as SGHRS and CDR2 as YFSETQ. A note on this clonotype: As yet, its antigen is unknown.

The specimen was PBMCs or a T cell subset sorted from them (not recorded which). The chain is built from TRBV5-1 and TRBJ2-5; possibly TRBD1 or TRBD2 for D (7 bases each). The source is an adult woman who had mild COVID-19 (a few samples of this study predate the infection). Cell type and time point are not known. CDR3 coding DNA: TGCGCCAGCAGCCAGGGGACAGCGGGACAAGAGACCCAGTACTTC. Its protein product is CASSQGTAGQETQYF.